This entry lists 25 T cell receptor beta chains sequenced from one sample in a study of cytomegalovirus exposure and HLA in healthy donors. In the PCR, 60 Vbeta and 13 Jbeta primers were used. Profiling relied on immunoSEQ multiplex PCR, and the TCRdb table lists in-frame clones only, not all of them. The sample holds some 100,000 clones, 84% seen once. Sequenced input: PBMCs. These receptors originate from a woman younger than 35 in good health and CMV-seronegative.

This clone was recorded once. J is TRBJ1-2 and V is TRBV5-4; TRBD1 aligns across 9 bases. V lost 4 bases, J lost 2 bases, and 9 bases stayed unmatched. Germline V gives CDR1 SGHNT, CDR2 YYREEE (reference sequence). The length of the CDR3 is 16 residues. For the CDR3, the DNA is TGTGCCAGCAGCGCGACCGGGACAGGGTACAACTATGGCTACACCTTC. Amino acids: CASSATGTGYNYGYTF.

In DNA form, the CDR3 reads TGTGCCAGCAGCTTACAGAGCACAGATACGCAGTATTTT. Its translation: CASSLQSTDTQYF. V is TRBV7-3 and J is TRBJ2-3; D remains ambiguous. The germline V gene has CDR1 SGHTA and CDR2 FQGTGA. The CDR3 runs to 13 residues. The ends were cut back, 2 bases at V and 0 bases at J, with 3 bases in the middle.

The chain uses TRBV5-6 and TRBJ1-2; perhaps TRBD1 as D (5 bases). Trimming cost V 2 bases and J 3 bases, with 8 bases left between them. Germline values: CDR1 SGHDT, CDR2 YYEEEE. This CDR3 contains 13 residues. CDR3 sequence: CASSFIRDYGYTF. The CDR3 bases are TGTGCCAGCAGCTTTATCAGGGACTATGGCTACACCTTC.

The chain links TRBV11-2 to TRBJ2-7; D unclear. V lost 5 bases, J lost 1 base, and 15 bases lay in between. The CDR3 runs to 15 residues. Germline CDR1 is SGHAT and CDR2 is FQNNGV. CDR3 loop: CASSLTSPASYEQYF. The DNA of the CDR3 is TGTGCCAGCAGCCTAACCTCGCCAGCGTCCTACGAGCAGTACTTC. Using reference TRBV11-2 and TRBJ2-7 for the parts outside the CDR3, the full variable domain is EAGVAQSPRYKIIEKRQSVAFWCNPISGHATLYWYQQILGQGPKLLIQFQNNGVVDDSQLPKDRFSAERLKGVDSTLKIQPAKLEDSAVYLCASSLTSPASYEQYFGPGTRLTVT.

The chain carries TRBV2 and TRBJ2-7, with a possible D match to TRBD2 (6 bases). In germline, CDR1 is SNHLY, CDR2 FYNNEI. V lost 7 bases and J lost 1, with 11 bases in between. CDR3 length: 13 residues. This chain's CDR3 is CASNRDSSYEQYF. CDR3 DNA: TGTGCCAGCAATCGGGACTCATCCTACGAGCAGTACTTC.

The CDR3 sequence is CASSPLPETGTNTEAFF. The CDR3 DNA follows: TGTGCCAGCTCACCTCTCCCAGAAACAGGGACGAACACTGAAGCTTTCTTT. The chain uses TRBV18 and TRBJ1-1, with D maybe TRBD1 (6 bases). V was pared by 3 bases and J by 1 base, with 18 bases between. CDR1 is KGHSH and CDR2 is LQKENI in the germline V gene. This CDR3 region has 17 residues.

This rearrangement joins TRBV6-1 to TRBJ2-6; D is possibly TRBD1 (6 bases). CDR1 is MNHNS, CDR2 SASEGT, per germline. Trimming took 2 bases from V and 1 from J, leaving 18 bases between them. The length of the CDR3 is 19 residues. The CDR3 region has the DNA TGTGCCAGCAGTGAAAGGTTGGGCAGGGGACGGTCTGGGGCCAACGTCCTGACTTTC. Amino acid sequence: CASSERLGRGRSGANVLTF.

The chain combines TRBV14 with TRBJ2-7; D possibly corresponds to TRBD1 (6 bases). CDR3 size: 16 residues. The V gene's germline CDR1 is SGHDN and CDR2 FVKESK. V lost 1 base and J 1 base, leaving 14 bases between the germline ends. The DNA of the CDR3 is TGTGCCAGCAGCCAAGGACCTACAGGGTCATCCTACGAGCAGTACTTC. This translates into CASSQGPTGSSYEQYF. The full variable domain, with the rest looked up from reference TRBV14 and TRBJ2-7, is EAGVTQFPSHSVIEKGQTVTLRCDPISGHDNLYWYRRVMGKEIKFLLHFVKESKQDESGMPNNRFLAERTGGTYSTLKVQPAELEDSGVYFCASSQGPTGSSYEQYFGPGTRLTVT.

The CDR3 DNA reads TGCGCCAGCAGCCAAGATGATAGAAGCTCCTACGAGCAGTACTTC. It is translated as CASSQDDRSSYEQYF. The chain recombines TRBV4-3 with TRBJ2-7, with no clear D. In germline, CDR1 is LGHNA, CDR2 YSLEER. V was cut by 0 bases and J by 0 bases, with 9 bases left in between. There are 15 residues in the CDR3.

The chain has TRBV5-1 and TRBJ2-7; 9 nucleotides line up with TRBD1. Germline loops: CDR1 SGHRS, CDR2 YFSETQ. The CDR3 is 14 residues long. With V trimmed by 6 bases and J by 3 bases, 7 bases remained unmatched. The CDR3 DNA sequence: TGCGCCAGCAATCCAGGGACAGGGAACTACGAGCAGTACTTC. This encodes CASNPGTGNYEQYF.

The chain recombines TRBV5-5 with TRBJ2-1; 10 bases map to TRBD1. V lost 0 bases and J lost 0; bases outside the gene matches: 6. This CDR3 has 18 amino acids. In germline, CDR1 is SGHKS, CDR2 YYEKEE (reference sequence). CDR3 sequence reads: CASSLDQRTGGSYNEQFF. The CDR3 DNA reads as TGTGCCAGCAGCTTGGACCAACGGACAGGGGGCTCCTACAATGAGCAGTTCTTC.

The chain has TRBV27 and TRBJ1-2; a weak D match, TRBD1 (6 bases). The length of the CDR3 is 13 residues. The germline V gene encodes CDR1 MNHEY and CDR2 SMNVEV (reference sequence). The V gene lost 5 bases and the J gene lost 4 bases, with 11 bases spanning the gap. This CDR3 is CASSDDRFYGYTF. DNA for the CDR3: TGTGCCAGCAGTGATGACAGGTTCTATGGCTACACCTTC.

The CDR3 bases are TGTGCCAGCAGCTTAAGGGCAGGGAAAGGTACTGAAGCTTTCTTT. It specifies CASSLRAGKGTEAFF. V usage is TRBV7-2 and J usage is TRBJ1-1; the D gene is possibly TRBD1 (5 bases). V lost 2 bases, J lost 5 bases, and 15 bases lay in between. The CDR3 runs 15 residues. Germline loops: CDR1 SGHTA, CDR2 FQGNSA.

The V and J genes are TRBV6-4 and TRBJ2-3; possible D gene TRBD2, 5 bases. The CDR3 length is 15 residues. Germline V gives CDR1 MRHNA, CDR2 SNTAGT. V lost 2 bases and J lost 2, with 11 bases in between. This CDR3 is CASSDLASTTDTQYF. The CDR3, as DNA: TGTGCCAGCAGTGACCTAGCCTCGACCACAGATACGCAGTATTTT.

The chain joins TRBV28 to TRBJ2-7; TRBD1 matches at 9 bases. This CDR3 contains 16 residues. Germline V gene data show CDR1 as MDHEN and CDR2 as SYDVKM. Germline trimming cut 2 bases from V and 2 bases from J; bases unmatched to any gene: 7. The DNA of the CDR3 is TGTGCCAGCAGTTTAATGACAGGGGGGTTCACCTACGAGCAGTACTTC. Encoded protein: CASSLMTGGFTYEQYF.

The gene calls are TRBV9 and TRBJ1-5, with no clear D. V was pared by 2 bases and J by 6 bases, with 12 bases between. The CDR3 loop spans 14 amino acids. CDR1 SGDLS and CDR2 YYNGEE come from the germline V gene. As DNA, the CDR3 is TGTGCCAGCAGCGTCGGTCGGGATTTTCAGCCCCAGCATTTT. Translated: CASSVGRDFQPQHF. Supplemented by reference TRBV9 and TRBJ1-5, the full variable domain reads DSGVTQTPKHLITATGQRVTLRCSPRSGDLSVYWYQQSLDQGLQFLIQYYNGEERAKGNILERFSAQQFPDLHSELNLSSLELGDSALYFCASSVGRDFQPQHFGDGTRLSIL.

In its sample, this clone was seen a few times. This chain uses TRBV15 with TRBJ2-7; D is ambiguous. CDR3 length: 14 residues. The V and J ends lost 1 base and 3 bases respectively, with 10 bases between them. Germline V CDR1 and CDR2: LNHNV, YYDKDF (reference sequence). The CDR3, as DNA: TGTGCCACCAGCAGAGGTTTCCCGAGCTACGAGCAGTACTTC. Protein: CATSRGFPSYEQYF.

This chain uses TRBV6-5 with TRBJ2-1, with no clear D. The CDR3 is made up of 15 amino acids. V was clipped by 0 bases and J by 4 bases, with 10 bases between them. In germline, CDR1 is MNHEY, CDR2 SVGAGI. CDR3 protein: CASSYSASLYNEQFF. The CDR3 nucleotides read TGTGCCAGCAGTTACTCAGCCTCCCTGTACAATGAGCAGTTCTTC.

The J gene is TRBJ2-5, the V gene TRBV9, with 10 nucleotides matching TRBD2. The trim removed 0 bases at V and 5 bases at J, leaving 10 bases unmatched. Per the germline V gene, CDR1 is SGDLS and CDR2 is YYNGEE. The CDR3 runs 17 residues. The CDR3 loop is CASSVGLVAGGLETQYF. The CDR3 DNA follows: TGTGCCAGCAGCGTAGGATTGGTAGCGGGGGGCCTGGAGACCCAGTACTTC. Based on the CDR3 plus reference TRBV9 and TRBJ2-5, the full variable domain is DSGVTQTPKHLITATGQRVTLRCSPRSGDLSVYWYQQSLDQGLQFLIQYYNGEERAKGNILERFSAQQFPDLHSELNLSSLELGDSALYFCASSVGLVAGGLETQYFGPGTRLLVL.

CDR3 amino acids: CASSLFGTGSYSNQPQHF. CDR3 nucleotides: TGTGCCAGCAGTTTATTCGGGACAGGGTCTTATAGCAATCAGCCCCAGCATTTT. The genes are TRBV28 and TRBJ1-5; 9 bases agree with TRBD1. V gave up 1 base and J gave up 0 bases; unmatched junction bases: 7. CDR1 is MDHEN and CDR2 is SYDVKM in the germline V gene. This CDR3 region has 18 residues.

This clone came up once. The chain is built from TRBV2 and TRBJ2-3; 9 bases match TRBD1. The CDR3 runs to 16 residues. With V trimmed by 2 bases and J by 4 bases, 7 bases remained unmatched. The V gene's germline CDR1 is SNHLY and CDR2 FYNNEI. For the CDR3, the DNA is TGTGCCAGCAGTGAAAACCGGGACAGGGTATCAGATACGCAGTATTTT. This codes for CASSENRDRVSDTQYF.

V and J are TRBV9 and TRBJ2-7; 8 nucleotides line up with TRBD2. Germline V gene sequence: CDR1 SGDLS, CDR2 YYNGEE. This CDR3 is built from 16 residues. V shed 4 bases, J shed 3 bases, and the junction held 12 bases outside the gene matches. As DNA, the CDR3 is TGTGCCAGCAGCCCGCGCTTACTAGCGGCGTTCTACGAGCAGTACTTC. As protein: CASSPRLLAAFYEQYF.

V usage is TRBV5-4 and J usage is TRBJ2-1; 15 bases agree with TRBD2. V was clipped by 4 bases and J by 7 bases; unmatched bases: 12. The CDR3 is 18 amino acids. Germline V gives CDR1 SGHNT, CDR2 YYREEE (reference sequence). The chain's CDR3 is CASSPPGTSGRRGNEQFF. The CDR3 DNA reads as TGTGCCAGCAGCCCCCCCGGGACTAGCGGGAGGCGAGGGAATGAGCAGTTCTTC.

The chain has TRBV14 and TRBJ2-7, with a weak D call TRBD1 (5 bases). CDR1 and CDR2 (germline): SGHDN, FVKESK. The CDR3 sequence is 13 residues long. The V end lost 0 bases, the J end lost 4 bases, and 7 bases lay between the germline ends. CDR3 DNA sequence: TGTGCCAGCAGCCAAGATAGGGGTTACGAGCAGTACTTC. As protein: CASSQDRGYEQYF.

The rearrangement uses TRBV19 and TRBJ2-1; 7 bases match TRBD1. CDR3 length: 14 amino acids. V lost 5 bases to trimming and J lost 4 bases; unmatched junction nucleotides: 5. Germline assignment: CDR1 LNHDA and CDR2 SQIVND (reference sequence). The CDR3 nucleotides are TGTGCCAGTAGTTGGGACAGCCGATACAATGAGCAGTTCTTC. Translated: CASSWDSRYNEQFF.